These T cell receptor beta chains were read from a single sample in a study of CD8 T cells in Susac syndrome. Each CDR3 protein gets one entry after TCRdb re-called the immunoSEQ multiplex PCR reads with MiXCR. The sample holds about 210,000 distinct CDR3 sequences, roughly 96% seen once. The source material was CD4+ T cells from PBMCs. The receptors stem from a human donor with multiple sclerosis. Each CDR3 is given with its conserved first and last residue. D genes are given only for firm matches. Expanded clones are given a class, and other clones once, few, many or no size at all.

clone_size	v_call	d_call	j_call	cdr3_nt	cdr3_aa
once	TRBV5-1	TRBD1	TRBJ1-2	TGCGCCAGCAGCATAACAGGGGGAGTGGATGGCTACACCTTC	CASSITGGVDGYTF
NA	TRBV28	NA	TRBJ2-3	TGTGCCAGCAACGCCAGGGGTGATACGCAGTATTTT	CASNARGDTQYF
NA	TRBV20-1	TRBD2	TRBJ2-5	TGCAGTGCCGATCATACTAGCGAAGAGACCCAGTACTTC	CSADHTSEETQYF
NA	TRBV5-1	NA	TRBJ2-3	TGCGCCAGCAGCATCGGGAGCACAGATACGCAGTATTTT	CASSIGSTDTQYF
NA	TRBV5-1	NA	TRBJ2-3	TGCGCCAGCAGCCAGGGACTTGACACAGATACGCAGTATTTT	CASSQGLDTDTQYF
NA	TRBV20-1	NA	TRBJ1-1	TGCAGTGCTAGAATTCCGGGGGGGCGCCCGGCTGAAGCTTTCTTT	CSARIPGGRPAEAFF
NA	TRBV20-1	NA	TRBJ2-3	TGCAGTGCTAGAGAGCGGGCCACAGATACGCAGTATTTT	CSARERATDTQYF
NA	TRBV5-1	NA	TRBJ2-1	TGCGCCAGCAGGCGGGGCATCGGTGAGCAGTTCTTC	CASRRGIGEQFF
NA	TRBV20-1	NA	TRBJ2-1	TGCAGTGGGAGACAGCCACCATCCTCCAATGAGCAGTTCTTC	CSGRQPPSSNEQFF
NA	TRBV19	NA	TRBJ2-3	TGTGCCAGCAGGAGGGGGGGACCCACAGATACGCAGTATTTT	CASRRGGPTDTQYF
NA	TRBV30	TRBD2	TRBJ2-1	TGTGCCTGGAGTGCCGGGACTAGCAGAAGGAATGAGCAGTTCTTC	CAWSAGTSRRNEQFF
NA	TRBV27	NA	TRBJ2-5	TGTGCCAGCAGTGCATACCGGGACGGAGAGACCCAGTACTTC	CASSAYRDGETQYF
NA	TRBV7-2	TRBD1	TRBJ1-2	TGTGCCAGCAGCCAACCCTACAGGGGGGCTAACTATGGCTACACCTTC	CASSQPYRGANYGYTF
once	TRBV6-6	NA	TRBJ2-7	TGTGCCAGCGGGGGCAGGGAGTTCGAGCAGTACTTC	CASGGREFEQYF
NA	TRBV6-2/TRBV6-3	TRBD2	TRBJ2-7	TGTGCCAGCAGTTACTGGGGGACTAGCTCCTACGAGCAGTACTTC	CASSYWGTSSYEQYF
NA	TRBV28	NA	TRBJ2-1	TGTGCCAGCAGGGGAAGGAATCCTTCAGCGAACGATGAGCAGTTCTTC	CASRGRNPSANDEQFF
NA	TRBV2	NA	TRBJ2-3	TGTGCCAGCAGTGATAATCGCCGACCGTCGGCAGATACGCAGTATTTT	CASSDNRRPSADTQYF
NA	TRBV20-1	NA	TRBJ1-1	TGCAGTGCCGGACCCAGGGGCACTGAAGCTTTCTTT	CSAGPRGTEAFF
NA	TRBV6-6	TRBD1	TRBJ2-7	TGTGCCAGCAACAGACAGGGGGGCGTCTACGAGCAGTACTTC	CASNRQGGVYEQYF